One and the same sample provided the 9 T cell receptor beta chains below, sequenced in a study of T-cell memory formation after mild COVID-19. In TCRdb, the 5' RACE reads were re-called with MiXCR into one record per CDR3 protein. Here the sample spans over 60,000 distinct CDR3 sequences, around 15% being singletons. Sequenced material: PBMCs or a T cell subset sorted from them (not recorded which). The source is an adult woman who had mild COVID-19 (a few samples of this study predate the infection). Cell type and time point are not known.

This clonotype was observed a few times. The V call is TRBV6-6, the J call TRBJ1-1, with unresolved D. Germline V gene data show CDR1 as MNHNY and CDR2 as SVGAGI (reference sequence). Trimming took off 10 bases at V and 4 bases at J, with 13 bases between the two ends. The CDR3 totals 12 residues. The CDR3 is CAISLSGTEAFF. In DNA, the CDR3 is TGTGCCATTAGCCTGTCGGGCACTGAAGCTTTCTTT.

This clonotype was found a few times. V usage is TRBV29-1 and J usage is TRBJ2-7; the D gene could be TRBD1 or TRBD2 (5 bases each). This CDR3 is built from 12 residues. Trimming took off 5 bases at V and 1 base at J, with 9 bases between the two ends. The V gene's germline CDR1 is SQVTM and CDR2 ANQGSEA. The CDR3 region is CSVSGTSYEQYF. The CDR3 bases are TGCAGCGTTTCCGGGACGTCCTACGAGCAGTACTTC.

This clonotype was found a few times. This chain links TRBV7-9 with TRBJ2-7, with D maybe TRBD2 (5 bases). The CDR3 is made up of 15 amino acids. Germline CDR1 is SEHNR and CDR2 is FQNEAQ (reference sequence). Trimming stripped 0 bases from V and 3 bases from J, with 12 bases between. The CDR3 sequence is CASSLAETGDYEQYF. The CDR3 coding sequence is TGTGCCAGCAGCTTAGCGGAGACCGGGGACTACGAGCAGTACTTC.

The CDR3 here is CSARDRPVSGDYGYTF. The CDR3, as DNA: TGCAGTGCTAGAGATCGCCCCGTGTCGGGAGATTATGGCTACACCTTC. The gene calls are TRBV20-1 and TRBJ1-2; D uncertain. Germline CDR1 is DFQATT and CDR2 is SNEGSKA (reference sequence). Trimming stripped 0 bases from V and 5 bases from J, with 19 bases between. The length of the CDR3 is 16 residues.

In its sample, this clonotype was seen a few times. V is TRBV7-3 and J is TRBJ1-1; tentatively, D is TRBD1 (5 bases). Germline V gene sequence: CDR1 SGHTA, CDR2 FQGTGA. This CDR3 region has 15 residues. Trimming cost V 2 bases and J 0 bases, with 10 bases left between them. CDR3 protein: CASSLQLGLNTEAFF. CDR3 sequence (DNA): TGTGCCAGCAGCTTACAGCTGGGGCTGAACACTGAAGCTTTCTTT.

Only a few counts were recorded for this clonotype. V and J are TRBV9 and TRBJ2-1, with 8 bases identical to TRBD2. The germline V gene has CDR1 SGDLS and CDR2 YYNGEE. The trim removed 3 bases at V and 2 bases at J, leaving 10 bases unmatched. The CDR3 is 17 amino acids. CDR3 DNA: TGTGCCAGCAGCGACCCCTCGGGGGGGCTCACCTACAATGAGCAGTTCTTC. Its translation: CASSDPSGGLTYNEQFF.

This clonotype was seen only a few times. V and J are TRBV30 and TRBJ2-1, with 9 bases matching TRBD2. Germline V gene lookup returns CDR1 GTSNPN and CDR2 SVGIG (reference sequence). The length of the CDR3 is 17 residues. Germline trimming cut 4 bases from V and 0 bases from J; bases unmatched to any gene: 10. The DNA of the CDR3 is TGTGCCTGGACAGGTGTTGCTAGCGGGGTCTCCTACAATGAGCAGTTCTTC. The encoded protein is CAWTGVASGVSYNEQFF.

The chain is built from TRBV12-3 or TRBV12-4 and TRBJ2-7, with a possible D match to TRBD2 (6 bases). V lost 3 bases and J 5 bases, leaving 17 bases between the germline ends. CDR3 length: 15 amino acids. CDR3 loop: CASSFLGGVGDEQYF. The CDR3 DNA is TGTGCCAGCAGTTTTCTCGGCGGGGTGGGAGACGAGCAGTACTTC.

This clonotype has only a few counts. The CDR3 loop reads CASSSGTSGSHRDEQFF. In nucleotides, the CDR3 is TGTGCCAGCAGCTCCGGGACTAGCGGGTCTCATCGGGATGAGCAGTTCTTC. V and J are TRBV7-9 and TRBJ2-1; 12 positions match TRBD2. Germline CDR1 is SEHNR and CDR2 is FQNEAQ (reference sequence). V dropped 4 bases and J dropped 8; count of bases not matched to a gene: 12. This CDR3 comprises 17 residues. The full variable domain, with the rest looked up from reference TRBV7-9 and TRBJ2-1, is DTGVSQNPRHKITKRGQNVTFRCDPISEHNRLYWYRQTLGQGPEFLTYFQNEAQLEKSRLLSDRFSAERPKGSFSTLEIQRTEQGDSAMYLCASSSGTSGSHRDEQFFGPGTRLTVL.